The 3 T cell receptor beta chains listed next were all sequenced from one sample in a study of blood T cell repertoires in COVID-19. Measured with immunoSEQ multiplex PCR; TCRdb has only the in-frame clones, and not every one. The sample carries approximately 120,000 clones, less than 90% recorded once. Specimen: peripheral blood. These receptors came from a man at least 80 years old with active or convalescent COVID-19.

V usage is TRBV5-3 and J usage is TRBJ1-5; possibly TRBD1 for D (6 bases). TRBV5-3 is noted as an ORF with a role that remains uncertain. Trimming stripped 4 bases from V and 5 bases from J, with 13 bases between. The CDR3 contains 14 residues. This CDR3 reads CARSATGKHQPQHF. In DNA, the CDR3 is TGTGCCAGAAGCGCAACAGGGAAACATCAGCCCCAGCATTTT.

The V and J genes are TRBV7-3 and TRBJ2-1; TRBD2 matches at 7 bases. The CDR3 is made up of 15 amino acids. Unmatched junction bases numbered 6, after V lost 5 bases and J lost 2 bases. Germline V gene data show CDR1 as SGHTA and CDR2 as FQGTGA. The CDR3: CASSPTGGPYNEQFF. CDR3 DNA sequence: TGTGCCAGCAGCCCAACGGGGGGACCCTACAATGAGCAGTTCTTC. The variable domain in full, with the rest retrieved from reference TRBV7-3 and TRBJ2-1, is GAGVSQTPSNKVTEKGKYVELRCDPISGHTALYWYRQSLGQGPEFLIYFQGTGAADDSGLPNDRFFAVRPEGSVSTLKIQRTERGDSAVYLCASSPTGGPYNEQFFGPGTRLTVL.

The chain has TRBV7-2 and TRBJ2-1; D gene uncertain. Per the germline V gene, CDR1 is SGHTA and CDR2 is FQGNSA. Trimming removed 4 bases from V and 1 base from J, with 11 bases in between. This CDR3 comprises 15 residues. CDR3 in amino acids: CASSSSIDSYNEQFF. The DNA of the CDR3 is TGTGCCAGCAGCTCTTCTATCGATTCCTACAATGAGCAGTTCTTC.